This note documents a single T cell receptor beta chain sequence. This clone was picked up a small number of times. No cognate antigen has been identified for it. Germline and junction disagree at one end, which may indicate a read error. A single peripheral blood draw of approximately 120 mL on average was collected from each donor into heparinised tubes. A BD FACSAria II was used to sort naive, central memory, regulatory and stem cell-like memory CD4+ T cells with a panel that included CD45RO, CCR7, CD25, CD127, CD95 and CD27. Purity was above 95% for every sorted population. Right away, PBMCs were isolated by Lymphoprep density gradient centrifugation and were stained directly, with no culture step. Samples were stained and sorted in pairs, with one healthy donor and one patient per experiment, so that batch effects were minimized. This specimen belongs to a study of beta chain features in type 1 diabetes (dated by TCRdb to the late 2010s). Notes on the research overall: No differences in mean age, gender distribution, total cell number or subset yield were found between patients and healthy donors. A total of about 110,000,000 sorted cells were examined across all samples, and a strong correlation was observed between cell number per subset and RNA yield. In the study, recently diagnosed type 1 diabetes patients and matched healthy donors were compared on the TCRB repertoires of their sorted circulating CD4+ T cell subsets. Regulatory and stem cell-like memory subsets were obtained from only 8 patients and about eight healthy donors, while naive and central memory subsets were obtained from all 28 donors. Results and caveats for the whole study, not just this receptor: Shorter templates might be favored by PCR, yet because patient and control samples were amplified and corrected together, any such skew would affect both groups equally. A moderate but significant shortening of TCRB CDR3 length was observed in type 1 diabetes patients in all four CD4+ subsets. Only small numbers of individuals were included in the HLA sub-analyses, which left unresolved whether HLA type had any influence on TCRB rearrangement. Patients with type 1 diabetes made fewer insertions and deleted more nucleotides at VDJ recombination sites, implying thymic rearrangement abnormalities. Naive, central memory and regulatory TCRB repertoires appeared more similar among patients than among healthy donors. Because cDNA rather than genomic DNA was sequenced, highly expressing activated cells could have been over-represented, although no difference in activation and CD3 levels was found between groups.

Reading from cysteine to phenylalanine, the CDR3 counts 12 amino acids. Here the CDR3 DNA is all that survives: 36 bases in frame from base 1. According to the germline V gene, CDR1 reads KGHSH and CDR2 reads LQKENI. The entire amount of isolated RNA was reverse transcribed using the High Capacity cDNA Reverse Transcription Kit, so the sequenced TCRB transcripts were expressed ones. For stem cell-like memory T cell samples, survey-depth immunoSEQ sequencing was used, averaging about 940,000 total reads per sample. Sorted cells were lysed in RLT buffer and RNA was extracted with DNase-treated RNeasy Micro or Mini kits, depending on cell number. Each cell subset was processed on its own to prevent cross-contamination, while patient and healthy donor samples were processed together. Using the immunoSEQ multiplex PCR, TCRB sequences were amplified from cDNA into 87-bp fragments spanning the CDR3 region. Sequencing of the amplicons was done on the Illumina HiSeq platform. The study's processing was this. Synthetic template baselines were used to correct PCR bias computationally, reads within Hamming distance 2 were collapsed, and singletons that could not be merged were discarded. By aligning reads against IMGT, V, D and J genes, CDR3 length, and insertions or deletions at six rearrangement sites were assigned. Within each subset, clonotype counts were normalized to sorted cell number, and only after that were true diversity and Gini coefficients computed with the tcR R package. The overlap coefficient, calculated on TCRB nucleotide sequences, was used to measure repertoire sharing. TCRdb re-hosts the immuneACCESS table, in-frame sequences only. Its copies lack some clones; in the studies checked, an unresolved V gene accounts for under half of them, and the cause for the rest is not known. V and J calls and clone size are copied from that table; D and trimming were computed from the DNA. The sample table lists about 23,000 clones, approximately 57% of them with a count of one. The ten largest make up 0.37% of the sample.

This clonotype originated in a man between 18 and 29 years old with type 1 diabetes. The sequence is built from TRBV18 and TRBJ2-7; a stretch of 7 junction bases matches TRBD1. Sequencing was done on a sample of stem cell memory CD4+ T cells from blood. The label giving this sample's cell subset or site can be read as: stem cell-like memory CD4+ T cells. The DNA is TGTGCCAGTACAGGGGCTTCCTCCGAGCAGTACTTC. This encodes CASTGASSEQYF.